A selection of T cell receptor beta chains follows, all from one sample in a study of T cells in Graves' hyperthyroidism and ophthalmopathy. Using its own MiXCR run on the multiplex PCR reads, TCRdb lists one record per CDR3 protein. Of hundreds of thousands of distinct CDR3 sequences in the sample, 13% to 15% were seen once. The sequencing sample was made of blood. The origin of the receptors is a woman aged 18-29 years with Graves' hyperthyroidism. Both conserved end residues are part of each CDR3. The order of the fields is V gene, clone size, D gene, J gene, CDR3 protein, CDR3 DNA. A D gene is named only where the DNA matches it firmly. Part of the rows lack a size; the others show once, few, many or a class for expanded clones.

v_call: TRBV28; clone_size: many; d_call: TRBD1; j_call: TRBJ2-7; cdr3_aa: CASNYRGRYEQYF; cdr3_nt: TGTGCCAGCAACTACAGGGGCAGATACGAGCAGTACTTC
v_call: TRBV11-2; clone_size: .; d_call: TRBD1; j_call: TRBJ2-7; cdr3_aa: CASSQEGTGAEQYF; cdr3_nt: TGCGCCAGCAGCCAAGAGGGGACAGGGGCCGAGCAGTACTTC
v_call: TRBV19; clone_size: many; d_call: TRBD1; j_call: TRBJ1-5; cdr3_aa: CASSMWDRVTQPQHF; cdr3_nt: TGTGCCAGTAGTATGTGGGACAGGGTCACCCAGCCCCAGCATTTT
v_call: TRBV20-1; clone_size: .; d_call: TRBD2; j_call: TRBJ2-1; cdr3_aa: CSARDPRRTSGRWLTWNEQFF; cdr3_nt: TGCAGTGCTAGAGACCCACGCCGGACTAGCGGGAGATGGTTAACGTGGAATGAGCAGTTCTTC
v_call: TRBV19; clone_size: few; d_call: TRBD1; j_call: TRBJ1-5; cdr3_aa: CASSIVVGTGWQSGLNQPQHF; cdr3_nt: TGTGCCAGTAGTATAGTCGTTGGGACAGGGTGGCAGAGCGGCCTCAATCAGCCCCAGCATTTT
v_call: TRBV6-2/TRBV6-3; clone_size: many; d_call: .; j_call: TRBJ1-5; cdr3_aa: CASSYSRGPQHF; cdr3_nt: TGTGCCAGCAGTTACTCGAGGGGGCCCCAGCATTTT
v_call: TRBV20-1; clone_size: .; d_call: .; j_call: TRBJ1-3; cdr3_aa: CSAREGGYGNTIYF; cdr3_nt: TGCAGTGCTAGAGAAGGAGGGTATGGAAACACCATATATTTT
v_call: TRBV7-9; clone_size: many; d_call: .; j_call: TRBJ2-7; cdr3_aa: CASSLNVVLGAPYEQYF; cdr3_nt: TGTGCCAGCAGCTTAAATGTGGTGTTGGGGGCGCCGTACGAGCAGTACTTC
v_call: TRBV27; clone_size: .; d_call: TRBD1; j_call: TRBJ1-2; cdr3_aa: CASSFAQQGFTRDGYAF; cdr3_nt: TGTGCCAGCAGTTTTGCTCAACAGGGGTTCACAAGGGATGGCTACGCCTTC
v_call: TRBV5-1; clone_size: few; d_call: TRBD1; j_call: TRBJ2-7; cdr3_aa: CASSPQQGIPYEQYF; cdr3_nt: TGCGCCAGCAGCCCGCAACAGGGGATCCCCTACGAGCAGTACTTC
v_call: TRBV11-2; clone_size: many; d_call: TRBD1; j_call: TRBJ2-6; cdr3_aa: CASSETGYGANVLTF; cdr3_nt: TGTGCCAGCAGCGAGACAGGGTACGGGGCCAACGTCCTGACTTTC
v_call: TRBV7-9; clone_size: .; d_call: .; j_call: TRBJ1-2; cdr3_aa: CASSLAGSWAQNPYGYTF; cdr3_nt: TGTGCCAGCAGCTTAGCGGGCAGTTGGGCACAGAATCCCTATGGCTACACCTTC
v_call: TRBV20-1; clone_size: many; d_call: .; j_call: TRBJ1-1; cdr3_aa: CSARDSSGSEAFF; cdr3_nt: TGCAGTGCTAGAGATTCCAGTGGCTCTGAAGCTTTCTTT
v_call: TRBV25-1; clone_size: .; d_call: .; j_call: TRBJ2-2; cdr3_aa: CASSEFLNTGELFF; cdr3_nt: TGTGCCAGCAGTGAATTTCTGAACACCGGGGAGCTGTTTTTT
v_call: TRBV6-2/TRBV6-3; clone_size: many; d_call: .; j_call: TRBJ1-1; cdr3_aa: CASSAQGLNTEAFF; cdr3_nt: TGTGCCAGCAGTGCACAGGGACTGAACACTGAAGCTTTCTTT
v_call: TRBV3-1; clone_size: many; d_call: .; j_call: TRBJ2-3; cdr3_aa: CASSQAYHGTDTQYF; cdr3_nt: TGTGCCAGCAGCCAAGCCTATCACGGCACAGATACGCAGTATTTT
v_call: TRBV28; clone_size: many; d_call: TRBD1; j_call: TRBJ1-2; cdr3_aa: CASSFPSSTGVGELYGYTF; cdr3_nt: TGTGCCAGCAGTTTCCCCTCCTCGACAGGGGTCGGCGAGCTATATGGCTACACCTTC
v_call: TRBV5-1; clone_size: .; d_call: .; j_call: TRBJ2-7; cdr3_aa: CASSLETELYF; cdr3_nt: TGCGCCAGCAGCTTGGAAACGGAGCTGTACTTC
v_call: TRBV6-4; clone_size: few; d_call: .; j_call: TRBJ2-7; cdr3_aa: CASSYGGLTYEQYF; cdr3_nt: TGTGCCAGCAGTTACGGGGGCCTTACCTACGAGCAGTACTTC
v_call: TRBV20-1; clone_size: many; d_call: .; j_call: TRBJ1-1; cdr3_aa: CSARGATEAFF; cdr3_nt: TGCAGTGCTAGAGGGGCAACTGAAGCTTTCTTT
v_call: TRBV11-1; clone_size: many; d_call: .; j_call: TRBJ1-1; cdr3_aa: CASSWQTNTEAFF; cdr3_nt: TGTGCCAGCAGCTGGCAGACGAACACTGAAGCTTTCTTT
v_call: TRBV18; clone_size: many; d_call: .; j_call: TRBJ2-5; cdr3_aa: CASSPLGQQEETQYF; cdr3_nt: TGTGCCAGCTCACCACTGGGCCAGCAAGAAGAGACCCAGTACTTC
v_call: TRBV13; clone_size: .; d_call: .; j_call: TRBJ2-5; cdr3_aa: CASSPGTQRETQYF; cdr3_nt: TGTGCCAGCAGTCCCGGGACCCAAAGGGAGACCCAGTACTTC